This section outlines one TCR beta chain sequence together with its context. This clonotype was detected only a few times. There is no known antigen for this receptor. Base qualities are missing; no much larger clone stands one base away. The library was obtained by 5' RACE. The sequencer listed for this sample is Illumina HiSeq 2500. The second PCR ran for about 6 to 12 cycles and used a J-beta primer mix along with a sample-barcoded 5' primer. Each TCR beta cDNA molecule received a unique molecular identifier from a template-switch 5' adaptor carrying 12 random nucleotides. At least 2.5 million CDR3-containing paired-end reads were obtained from each sample. The Mint cDNA synthesis kit, primed by a TRBC-specific oligonucleotide, was used to synthesize first-strand cDNA from all RNA. Following uracil-DNA glycosylase treatment, all cDNA underwent a first 18-cycle PCR with the universal primers M1SS and BC2_uni_R. The study's own analysis went as follows. Each sample was normalized by randomly selecting 1 million high-quality reads, each carrying a distinct molecular identifier. Reads sharing molecular identifiers were discarded rather than binned into consensus sequences. MiTCR, run with a Q25 quality threshold and the strictest error-elimination algorithm, handled CDR3 identification, clonotype clustering and error correction. A nonparametric unseen species model with Euler transformation was used to estimate lower-bound total TCR beta diversity. The public reads were reprocessed in TCRdb via fastp at Q25 and MiXCR, keeping in-frame beta chains. CDR3 protein duplicates are merged, each entry listing the most common genes and DNA. The V and J calls were not made by the authors but by TCRdb's processing. This sample comprises roughly 730,000 distinct CDR3 sequences, about 61% of them detected only once. 20% to 30% of the sample is held by the ten biggest clonotypes.

The sample is drawn from a study of blood T cells in healthy people across ages (dated by TCRdb to the mid-2010s). A note on the overall study: In model experiments, template switching captured about one uniquely barcoded TCR beta cDNA molecule for every two T cells. To avoid experimental bias, donors of different ages were spread randomly across the sequencing lanes. To track age-related changes in TCR beta repertoire diversity, the study relied on deep sequencing normalized with unique cDNA molecular identifiers. Using the same blood draw, the study looked at two additional independent replicas of 1 million unique cDNA reads for two donors, one aged 18 to 30 and the other aged 80 or older. Donors were grouped into four age groups: young (average 16 years), middle-aged (under 40), aged (approximately 67) and long-lived (about 90).

Donors were 40 or so systemically healthy Caucasian individuals from Russia aged about 6 to 100 years. Each donor gave around 9 milliliters of peripheral blood, collected into EDTA-treated Vacutainer tubes. Ficoll-Paque density-gradient centrifugation was used to isolate PBMCs, with at least 6 million per sample. Total RNA, at least 5 micrograms per sample, was extracted from PBMCs with Trizol reagent. Naive CD45RAhigh/CD27high T cell percentages were measured by flow cytometry on a PBMC aliquot from every donor. Findings and caveats that apply to the study as a whole: Compared with the aged group, the long-lived group had more naive CD4+ T cells, fewer expanded clones and increased TCR diversity, suggesting age selection. There was a strong correlation between observed TCR beta diversity and the percentage of naive T cells measured by flow cytometry. The CMV infection status of donors was not known, potentially confounding age-related changes in expanded clonotypes. Estimates of total diversity from one million sequenced T cells were regarded as lower bounds and underestimates. Since profiling was done on bulk unsorted PBMCs, naive and antigen-experienced compartments could not be conclusively compared. Observed TCR beta diversity per million T cells fell roughly linearly with age, and a significant reduction was already apparent by age approximately 40.

The material sequenced was blood. This TCR derives from a man in his forties in good health.

CDR3 region: CASSSRATQYF. The nucleotide sequence reads as follows: TGTGCCAGCAGCTCAAGGGCGACCCAGTACTTC. The rearrangement joined TRBV5-6 to TRBJ2-5; the D gene is not confidently resolved. CDR1 and CDR2, looked up from the germline V gene, are SGHDT and YYEEEE. At the junction V is shortened by 3 bases and J by 7 bases, with 7 bases in between. The CDR3 holds 11 amino acids from the cysteine to the phenylalanine. Of all the DNA, just the CDR3 is kept, 33 bases in frame from base 1.